The T cell receptor (beta chain) under discussion was sequenced for a study of CD8 T cells in Susac syndrome (dated by TCRdb to between 2018 and 2021). Study-wide context: Of the Susac syndrome patients who were sequenced, six had clinically active disease and eight were in clinical remission. At blood withdrawal, Susac syndrome patients were either therapy-naive, taking corticosteroids (in some cases with IVIg as well), or taking IVIg alone. Repertoire sequencing was used to test whether CD8+ T cell activation and differentiation in Susac syndrome was antigen driven. What the authors observed across the whole study: The number of individuals in the TCR sequencing and HLA analysis was recognized as being relatively small. The CD4+ T cell repertoire of patients with Susac syndrome showed no detectable clonal expansion.

With respect to this clonotype: The antigen it recognizes is unknown. Base qualities were left out, and no much larger clone turns up one base away.

High-throughput TCR beta sequencing profiled peripheral blood CD8+ and CD4+ T cells from healthy donors, Susac syndrome patients and multiple sclerosis patients. Recently defined diagnostic criteria for definite or probable disease were met by the Susac syndrome patients. CD8+ TEMRA cells were enriched by FACS, while bulk CD8+ and CD4+ T cells were purified by magnetic negative isolation. Blood was drawn into EDTA tubes, processed within 24 hours, and PBMCs were isolated by density gradient centrifugation. PBMCs intended for TCR sequencing were cryopreserved in liquid nitrogen and thawed later in a water bath at 37 degrees C. The sorted or isolated CD4+, CD8+ and CD8+ TEMRA cells had a purity of 90% or higher. RNA was extracted with the RNeasy kit and about 0.5 to 1 ug was reverse transcribed using random hexamers. The immunoSEQ multiplex PCR assay, which covers 54 Vbeta and 13 Jbeta segments, was used to amplify TCR beta CDR3 regions. To correct PCR amplification bias, a synthetic template baseline was used for both primer optimization and computational correction. The original pipeline was this. Only productive sequences were kept, with reads annotated to V, D and J genes according to IMGT and analyzed in immunoSEQ Analyzer. Clonality was calculated as one minus the Shannon entropy normalized by log2 of the number of productive unique sequences. For each patient and control, public and private clones were evaluated within the 100 most prevalent clones. Clones were defined as Susac-specific if absent from the healthy and MS cohorts, from under 1,200 published viral clones and from other ImmuneACCESS disease sequences. In-frame beta chains were kept once TCRdb had trimmed the public reads at Q25 with fastp and called clones with MiXCR. CDR3 protein duplicates are merged, each entry listing the most common genes and DNA. The V and J calls here are based on TCRdb, not the publication. The sample records some 240,000 distinct CDR3 sequences, about 96% of which are singletons. Clones ranked in the top ten supply 0.08% to 0.11% of the sample.

V and J are truncated by 3 bases and 2 bases respectively, leaving an intervening sequence of 5 bases. Including the terminal cysteine and phenylalanine, the CDR3 comprises 11 residues. Solely the CDR3 DNA is kept, with 33 bases framed from the first base. According to the germline V gene (reference sequence), CDR1 reads DFQATT and CDR2 reads SNEGSKA. This receptor was taken from a human donor with Susac syndrome. This receptor chain uses TRBV20-1 and TRBJ2-7; the D gene is not confidently resolved. Sequencing was done on a sample of CD4+ T cells from PBMCs. The DNA reads TGCAGTGCTAGCCCCGCCTACGAGCAGTACTTC. Its amino acids are CSASPAYEQYF.